This TCR beta chain stems from a study of blood T cell repertoires in COVID-19. Original data processing: The authors estimated nucleated cell counts from reference gene primer amplification. The protocol was immunoSEQ multiplex PCR, while the TCRdb copy is restricted to in-frame clones and leaves out a portion. The DNA gave D and trimming, while V, J and clone size come from that table. The sample records 70,000 or so clones, about 87% being singletons. This TCR came from an elderly woman with active COVID-19. The sample was peripheral blood.

CDR3 sequence (DNA): TGCGCCAGCCGAGGTCCCCGGGGGGGGCTGGAGGTGAATACGCAGTATTTT. Amino acid sequence: CASRGPRGGLEVNTQYF. The chain is built from TRBV5-1 and TRBJ2-3; 8 nucleotides match TRBD2. V was clipped by 7 bases and J by 7 bases; unmatched bases: 20. From germline, CDR1 is SGHRS and CDR2 YFSETQ. CDR3 length: 17 amino acids.